These 2 T cell receptor beta chains came from one sample sequenced in a study of early T cells in non-severe SARS-CoV-2 infection (dated by TCRdb to about 2021). Receptor libraries were prepared by 5' RACE. Sequencing was carried out with a NextSeq 500. TCRdb's own reprocessing of the public reads used fastp at Q25 and MiXCR and kept productive beta chains. Rows are unified per CDR3 protein, each entry keeping the most common DNA and genes. The sample table holds 50,000 to 65,000 distinct CDR3 sequences, of which 20% to 25% were seen once. The top ten constitute 15% to 20% of the sample. The material sequenced was whole blood, taken at baseline. The receptors stem from an adult who was a healthcare worker with PCR-confirmed SARS-CoV-2 infection or an uninfected control (not recorded which).

The chain has TRBV5-1 and TRBJ1-4; D gene unclear. Between the trimmed V and J ends, which lost 4 bases and 0 bases, there was a span of 10 bases. This CDR3 has 15 residues. CDR1 is SGHRS and CDR2 is YFSETQ in the germline V gene. CDR3 amino acids: CASSKDTATNEKLFF. The CDR3 DNA follows: TGCGCCAGCAGCAAAGACACTGCAACTAATGAAAAACTGTTTTTT.

The chain couples TRBV10-2 to TRBJ1-3; D gene ambiguous. The CDR3 length is 16 residues. CDR1 is WSHSY and CDR2 is SAAADI in the germline V gene. The V end was cut by 2 bases, the J end by 0 bases, with 11 bases between. CDR3 protein: CASSEQVRVSGNTIYF. The CDR3 bases are TGCGCCAGCAGTGAGCAAGTGAGGGTCTCTGGAAACACCATATATTTT.